Listed here are 28 T cell receptor beta chains from one sample, sequenced in a study of siplizumab effects on memory and regulatory T cells. For these TCRs, the target antigens are not known. Produced via immunoSEQ multiplex PCR; TCRdb's table is partial and in-frame only. The sample lists 20,000 or so clones; around 40% were seen once. The authors cocultured the mixed lymphocyte reaction cells at 37 degrees C for about 6 days. Sequencing input: CFSE-low (dividing) CD4+ T cells sorted from an allogeneic mixed lymphocyte reaction. Source of these receptors: a human donor in good health; the cells came from an allogeneic mixed lymphocyte reaction. Some clones in this sample may be carry-over from other donors' samples.

This clone was recorded a few times. The chain couples TRBV7-2 to TRBJ2-7, with TRBD1 as a possible D gene (6 bases). Looked up from germline, CDR1 is SGHTA and CDR2 is FQGNSA. The CDR3 sequence is 14 residues long. V was trimmed by 5 bases and J by 0 bases, leaving 11 bases between them. CDR3 in DNA: TGTGCCAGCAGCGTAACAGGGATCTCCTACGAGCAGTACTTC. Protein: CASSVTGISYEQYF.

The chain is built from TRBV6-6 and TRBJ1-4; no reliable D call. V was shortened by 4 bases and J by 6 bases, with 3 bases between the two germline ends. The CDR3 covers 11 residues. The germline V gene encodes CDR1 MNHNY and CDR2 SVGAGI (reference sequence). This CDR3 reads CASSLYEKLFF. The CDR3 DNA sequence: TGTGCCAGCAGTTTATATGAAAAACTGTTTTTT.

This rearrangement joins TRBV6-5 to TRBJ2-2; 8 bases are shared with TRBD2. V lost 7 bases and J lost 5; bases outside the gene matches: 9. CDR1 is MNHEY and CDR2 is SVGAGI in the germline V gene. The CDR3 runs to 15 residues. The CDR3 nucleotides read TGTGCCAGCACCCACGGGGGGGGCAGAACCGGGGAGCTGTTTTTT. Protein: CASTHGGGRTGELFF.

This clone showed up just a few times. DNA of the CDR3: TGTGCCAGCAGTTACCAGGGGTCCTATGGCTACACCTTC. This gives the protein CASSYQGSYGYTF. The genes are TRBV6-5 and TRBJ1-2; possible D gene TRBD1, 6 bases. CDR1 and CDR2 (germline): MNHEY, SVGAGI. The CDR3 length is 13 residues. V dropped 2 bases and J dropped 4 bases, with 8 bases sitting between them.

V is TRBV7-6 and J is TRBJ2-1, with 7 bases aligning to TRBD1. V was pared by 5 bases and J by 10 bases, with 11 bases of the junction left unmatched. CDR3 size: 14 residues. Germline CDR1 reads SGHVS; CDR2 reads FNYEAQ. CDR3 protein: CASSLRDSHREQFF. For the CDR3, the DNA is TGTGCCAGCAGCCTCCGGGACAGCCACAGGGAGCAGTTCTTC.

The CDR3 bases are TGTGCCAGCAGCTCGCGCCCCCCGGGGGACAGGGAGGACTCACCCCTCCACTTT. Translation gives CASSSRPPGDREDSPLHF. The genes are TRBV21-1 and TRBJ1-6; the DNA was not used to check the table's D call, TRBD1. TRBV21-1 has pseudogene status. This CDR3 has 18 residues.

This clone has just a few counts. This chain connects TRBV27 to TRBJ2-1; weak D call: TRBD2 (6 bases). CDR1 and CDR2 (germline): MNHEY, SMNVEV (reference sequence). The CDR3 is 14 residues long. V gave up 3 bases and J gave up 5 bases, with 11 bases separating them. The CDR3 nucleotides read TGTGCCAGCAGTTTCGCTAGCGCTAACAATGAGCAGTTCTTC. Encoded protein: CASSFASANNEQFF.

The V and J genes are TRBV21-1 and TRBJ2-1; TRBD2, the D gene given by the table, was not confirmed from the DNA. TRBV21-1 is a recognized pseudogene. The CDR3 length is 21 residues. CDR3 sequence reads: CASSSAPGLAGGPIPYNEQFF. The CDR3 coding sequence is TGTGCCAGCAGTTCTGCGCCCGGGCTAGCGGGGGGGCCAATCCCCTACAATGAGCAGTTCTTC.

This rearrangement joins TRBV19 to TRBJ1-1, with D maybe TRBD1 (6 bases). This CDR3 spans 17 amino acids. Germline V gene sequence: CDR1 LNHDA, CDR2 SQIVND (reference sequence). Trimming shortened V by 0 bases and J by 1 base, and 15 bases separated the two germline ends. The CDR3 sequence is CASSIDLWRGANTEAFF. The CDR3 DNA is TGTGCCAGTAGTATAGATCTATGGAGGGGGGCGAACACTGAAGCTTTCTTT. Based on the CDR3 plus reference TRBV19 and TRBJ1-1, the full variable domain is DGGITQSPKYLFRKEGQNVTLSCEQNLNHDAMYWYRQDPGQGLRLIYYSQIVNDFQKGDIAEGYSVSREKKESFPLTVTSAQKNPTAFYLCASSIDLWRGANTEAFFGQGTRLTVV.

CDR3 bases: TGTGCCAGTAGTATGGGCGGGATCACAGATACGCAGTATTTT. Protein: CASSMGGITDTQYF. This chain joins TRBV19 and TRBJ2-3; the D gene is possibly TRBD2 (6 bases). Trimming took 3 bases from V and 2 from J, leaving 9 bases between them. This CDR3 spans 14 amino acids. Germline V CDR1 and CDR2: LNHDA, SQIVND (reference sequence).

This clone was recorded a few times. V is TRBV7-9 and J is TRBJ2-3; 10 positions agree with TRBD2. This CDR3 spans 14 amino acids. V shed 3 bases, J shed 5 bases, and the junction held 2 bases outside the gene matches. CDR1 and CDR2 (germline): SEHNR, FQNEAQ (reference sequence). The DNA of the CDR3 is TGTGCCAGCAGCTTCCTAGCGGGGGTAGATACGCAGTATTTT. Translating it yields CASSFLAGVDTQYF. Variable domain in full (rest from reference TRBV7-9 and TRBJ2-3): DTGVSQNPRHKITKRGQNVTFRCDPISEHNRLYWYRQTLGQGPEFLTYFQNEAQLEKSRLLSDRFSAERPKGSFSTLEIQRTEQGDSAMYLCASSFLAGVDTQYFGPGTRLTVL.

V gene TRBV5-1 combines with J gene TRBJ2-2; D is unclear. Between the trimmed V and J ends, which lost 4 bases and 0 bases, there was a span of 10 bases. This CDR3 spans 15 amino acids. Germline V CDR1 and CDR2: SGHRS, YFSETQ. The CDR3 sequence is CASSPLSPNTGELFF. In DNA form, the CDR3 reads TGCGCCAGCAGCCCGCTTAGCCCGAACACCGGGGAGCTGTTTTTT.

The chain is built from TRBV2 and TRBJ1-2; perhaps TRBD1 as D (6 bases). The CDR3 contains 14 residues. Between the trimmed V and J ends, which lost 7 bases and 3 bases, there was a span of 15 bases. Germline V gene lookup returns CDR1 SNHLY and CDR2 FYNNEI. CDR3 DNA: TGTGCCAGCACCCGAGGGGGGGCCGACTATGGCTACACCTTC. It codes for CASTRGGADYGYTF.

In this sample, this clone turned up many times. The gene calls are TRBV5-4 and TRBJ2-3, with D possibly being TRBD1 or TRBD2 (5 bases each). Germline values: CDR1 SGHNT, CDR2 YYREEE (reference sequence). Trimming shortened V by 4 bases and J by 7 bases, and 16 bases separated the two germline ends. The CDR3 loop spans 14 amino acids. The CDR3 DNA follows: TGTGCCAGCAGCGTGCCTCAGGGACGGCATACGCAGTATTTT. Translated: CASSVPQGRHTQYF.

V gene TRBV4-2 combines with J gene TRBJ2-5; 14 positions match TRBD2. The ends lost 3 bases at V and 5 bases at J; junction bases unmatched: 8. The CDR3 consists of 17 residues. Germline V gene sequence: CDR1 LGHNA, CDR2 YNFKEQ. CDR3: CASSQFPGLAGAETQYF. CDR3 DNA sequence: TGTGCCAGCAGCCAGTTCCCGGGACTAGCGGGGGCTGAGACCCAGTACTTC.

In its sample, this clone was seen a few times. The rearrangement links TRBV7-3 to TRBJ2-5, with 7 bases that match TRBD2. The germline CDR1 and CDR2 sequences are SGHTA and FQGTGA. V lost 5 bases and J lost 1; bases outside the gene matches: 7. The CDR3 runs 15 residues. CDR3 sequence reads: CASSGAGEGQETQYF. In nucleotides, the CDR3 is TGTGCCAGCAGCGGCGCGGGGGAGGGCCAAGAGACCCAGTACTTC.

This chain links TRBV7-9 with TRBJ1-3; possible D gene TRBD1, 5 bases. The CDR3 runs to 15 residues. From germline, CDR1 is SEHNR and CDR2 FQNEAQ (reference sequence). The V gene lost 1 base and the J gene lost 4 bases, with 11 bases spanning the gap. The CDR3 DNA sequence: TGTGCCAGCAGCTTAGGTGTCCAGGGCGGAAACACCATATATTTT. This gives the protein CASSLGVQGGNTIYF.

This clone rates as medium-sized. The chain recombines TRBV6-6 with TRBJ1-6, with TRBD1 matching 7 bases. CDR1 is MNHNY, CDR2 SVGAGI, per germline (reference sequence). The CDR3 sequence is 16 residues long. With V trimmed by 2 bases and J by 6 bases, 7 bases remained unmatched. Here the CDR3 reads CASSYAPTGTNSPLHF. CDR3 DNA sequence: TGTGCCAGCAGTTACGCCCCGACAGGGACTAATTCACCCCTCCACTTT.

The gene calls are TRBV4-1 and TRBJ2-1; D not certain. Trimming took 3 bases from V and 4 from J, leaving 4 bases between them. The CDR3 extends over 12 amino acids. Germline CDR1 MGHRA, CDR2 YSYEKL. CDR3 DNA sequence: TGCGCCAGCAGCCAGGTATACAATGAGCAGTTCTTC. Protein product: CASSQVYNEQFF.

Judged by abundance, this clone is medium-sized (0.01 to 0.1%). CDR3 amino acids: CASSRTGTLTDTQYF. For the CDR3, the DNA is TGTGCCAGCAGCCGGACAGGGACGTTGACAGATACGCAGTATTTT. The genes are TRBV4-2 and TRBJ2-3; 8 positions agree with TRBD1. This CDR3 has 15 amino acids. Germline lookup yields CDR1 LGHNA and CDR2 YNFKEQ. J lost 3 bases, V lost 4 bases, and 6 bases had no gene match.

CDR3 sequence (DNA): TGTGCCAGCAGAGAACTAGCGGGAGGTGTATCAGATACGCAGTATTTT. Protein product: CASRELAGGVSDTQYF. The rearrangement uses TRBV2 and TRBJ2-3, with 12 bases identical to TRBD2. Trimming took 6 bases from V and 4 from J; bases not matched to a gene: 8. This CDR3 has 16 amino acids. CDR1 is SNHLY, CDR2 FYNNEI, per germline.

This chain links TRBV27 with TRBJ2-7; no clear D gene. V was pared by 3 bases and J by 2 bases, with 14 bases between. The CDR3 is made up of 15 amino acids. Germline V gives CDR1 MNHEY, CDR2 SMNVEV (reference sequence). The CDR3 here is CASSLSKAIPYEQYF. Here the CDR3 DNA reads TGTGCCAGCAGTTTGAGTAAGGCTATCCCCTACGAGCAGTACTTC.

This clone is judged medium-sized. The rearrangement links TRBV19 to TRBJ1-2; 7 positions match TRBD1. V gave up 10 bases and J gave up 8 bases; unmatched junction bases: 10. Germline V CDR1 and CDR2: LNHDA, SQIVND (reference sequence). This CDR3 has 12 residues. The CDR3 region is CATVKGAGGYTF. The CDR3 DNA reads TGTGCCACCGTGAAGGGGGCTGGAGGCTACACCTTC.

This chain uses TRBV5-5 with TRBJ2-7; 11 positions agree with TRBD1. The ends lost 2 bases at V and 5 bases at J; junction bases unmatched: 6. The CDR3 sequence is 15 residues long. CDR1 is SGHKS and CDR2 is YYEKEE in the germline V gene (reference sequence). The CDR3 protein is CASSFWTGGRHEQYF. The CDR3 coding sequence is TGTGCCAGCAGCTTCTGGACAGGGGGCCGACACGAGCAGTACTTC.

To note about this clone: Germline is not matched at one junction end, which may reflect a read error. This sequence joins TRBV7-9 and TRBJ2-3; D call uncertain. Germline V gives CDR1 SEHNR, CDR2 FQNEAQ (reference sequence). The length of the CDR3 is 12 residues. CDR3 DNA: TGTGCCAGCCGCTTGAGCACAGATACGCAGTATTTT. Encoded protein: CASRLSTDTQYF.

The rearrangement links TRBV5-4 to TRBJ1-2; D unresolved. The V and J ends lost 4 bases and 4 bases respectively, with 14 bases between them. Germline assignment: CDR1 SGHNT and CDR2 YYREEE (reference sequence). The CDR3 is 14 residues long. In nucleotides, the CDR3 is TGTGCCAGCAGCCAAGTCGAAACCCGCTATGGCTACACCTTC. Translation: CASSQVETRYGYTF.

Here the CDR3 DNA reads TGTGCCAGCAGTGAAGCGGGGGGCTATGGCTACACCTTC. It is translated as CASSEAGGYGYTF. The chain recombines TRBV6-1 with TRBJ1-2, with a weak D call TRBD1 (5 bases). CDR1 and CDR2 from the germline V gene are MNHNS and SASEGT. V was clipped by 0 bases and J by 4 bases, with 6 bases between them. This CDR3 is built from 13 residues.

As for this clone: Possible read error: a much larger clone is one base away. The sample holds other DNA sequences that translate to the same CDR3. This chain connects TRBV27 to TRBJ1-6; no firm D call. The CDR3 length is 14 residues. Per germline, CDR1 MNHEY and CDR2 SMNVEV (reference sequence). Trimming left V 7 bases short and J 5 bases short, with 12 bases between. The DNA of the CDR3 is TGTGCCAGCAAGGGAGGGCCCGATAATTCACCCCTCCACTTT. Translation gives CASKGGPDNSPLHF.